The next 16 T cell receptor beta chains were all read from a single sample in a study of blood T cell repertoires in COVID-19. Method: immunoSEQ multiplex PCR; TCRdb's copy keeps in-frame clones and lacks some. There are about 76,000 clones in the sample; 88% occur only once, and about 5.3% lies in the top ten. Input material: peripheral blood. The receptors were gathered from a man aged 45-65 years with active COVID-19.

V usage is TRBV5-1 and J usage is TRBJ2-7; possibly TRBD2 for D (6 bases). The CDR3 totals 16 residues. The V gene's germline CDR1 is SGHRS and CDR2 YFSETQ. V lost 0 bases and J 2 bases, leaving 15 bases between the germline ends. CDR3 sequence (DNA): TGCGCCAGCAGCTTGGCGGGAATAGCGGTTCCCTACGAGCAGTACTTC. Translation: CASSLAGIAVPYEQYF.

The rearrangement uses TRBV6-5 and TRBJ1-3, with D perhaps matching TRBD1 (5 bases). Per the germline V gene, CDR1 is MNHEY and CDR2 is SVGAGI. V lost 3 bases and J lost 4, with 13 bases in between. The CDR3 sequence is 15 residues long. In DNA form, the CDR3 reads TGTGCCAGCAGTTATGGAGGGGCGAGGGGAAACACCATATATTTT. Translation gives CASSYGGARGNTIYF.

The V call is TRBV7-2, the J call TRBJ2-2; TRBD1 matches 9 bases. The germline CDR1 and CDR2 sequences are SGHTA and FQGNSA. Losses at the gene ends were 1 base for V and 5 bases for J; bases not matched to a gene: 2. The length of the CDR3 is 15 residues. CDR3 sequence reads: CASSLEGTGTGELFF. Here the CDR3 DNA reads TGTGCCAGCAGCTTAGAAGGGACAGGGACCGGGGAGCTGTTTTTT.

With regard to this clone: Other DNA sequences in the sample encode the same CDR3. The chain joins TRBV24-1 to TRBJ1-4, with D maybe TRBD1 (5 bases). This CDR3 region has 15 residues. The V gene's germline CDR1 is KGHDR and CDR2 SFDVKD. The V end was cut by 2 bases, the J end by 1 base, with 7 bases between. In nucleotides, the CDR3 is TGTGCCACCAGTGATTCTAGGGGAACTAATGAAAAACTGTTTTTT. Its translation is CATSDSRGTNEKLFF.

This rearrangement joins TRBV7-2 to TRBJ2-3; TRBD1 is a possible D gene (6 bases). V shed 6 bases and J shed 0 bases, with 13 bases lying between them. The CDR3 length is 15 residues. The germline CDR1 and CDR2 sequences are SGHTA and FQGNSA. Written as DNA, the CDR3 is TGTGCCAGCAGTCTCCGTACAGGGAGCACAGATACGCAGTATTTT. Translation gives CASSLRTGSTDTQYF.

This chain joins TRBV4-1 and TRBJ2-7; TRBD2 agrees at 11 bases. The V gene end was trimmed by 3 bases and the J gene end by 3 bases; junction bases not matched to a gene: 4. The germline gives CDR1 MGHRA, CDR2 YSYEKL. This CDR3 is built from 15 residues. The CDR3 nucleotides read TGCGCCAGCAGCCAGACTAGCGGGGCGGGCTACGAGCAGTACTTC. It yields the protein CASSQTSGAGYEQYF.

CDR3 protein: CASSLDGRLGGYTF. The CDR3 DNA reads as TGTGCCAGCAGCTTAGACGGCAGGCTGGGCGGCTACACCTTC. The chain carries TRBV7-2 and TRBJ1-2; D remains unclear. CDR1 and CDR2 (germline): SGHTA, FQGNSA. The CDR3 has 14 amino acids. The ends were cut back, 1 base at V and 8 bases at J, with 14 bases in the middle.

The CDR3 loop reads CASSIPAGTGPYEQYF. CDR3 sequence (DNA): TGTGCCAGTAGTATCCCCGCCGGGACAGGGCCCTACGAGCAGTACTTC. This sequence joins TRBV19 and TRBJ2-7; 9 nucleotides agree with TRBD1. V lost 3 bases, J lost 2 bases, and 8 bases stayed unmatched. CDR1 and CDR2 from the germline V gene are LNHDA and SQIVND (reference sequence). This CDR3 region has 16 residues.

The J gene is TRBJ2-7, the V gene TRBV7-3; the D gene is possibly TRBD1 (6 bases). Between the trimmed V and J ends, which lost 4 bases and 2 bases, there was a span of 15 bases. CDR1 and CDR2 (germline): SGHTA, FQGTGA. The CDR3 spans 15 residues. The chain's CDR3 is CASSYGAGEPYEQYF. The DNA for the CDR3 is TGTGCCAGCAGCTATGGGGCAGGGGAGCCCTACGAGCAGTACTTC.

In its sample, this clone was seen once. The chain's CDR3 is CASSVVAGVGDTQYF. In DNA form, the CDR3 reads TGTGCCAGCAGCGTAGTAGCGGGGGTAGGGGATACGCAGTATTTT. The gene calls are TRBV9 and TRBJ2-3, with 9 bases fitting TRBD2. The CDR3 sequence is 15 residues long. Germline-derived CDR1 and CDR2 are SGDLS and YYNGEE. The ends lost 0 bases at V and 6 bases at J; junction bases unmatched: 5.

The V call is TRBV2, the J call TRBJ2-3; 7 bases align to TRBD2. Per the germline V gene, CDR1 is SNHLY and CDR2 is FYNNEI. There are 14 residues in the CDR3. J gave up 0 bases and V 4 bases, and 1 base lay outside the gene matches. The CDR3 DNA follows: TGTGCCAGCAGTGGCGGGGGAAGCACAGATACGCAGTATTTT. It yields the protein CASSGGGSTDTQYF. Full variable domain (outside the CDR3, taken from reference TRBV2 and TRBJ2-3): EPEVTQTPSHQVTQMGQEVILRCVPISNHLYFYWYRQILGQKVEFLVSFYNNEISEKSEIFDDQFSVERPDGSNFTLKIRSTKLEDSAMYFCASSGGGSTDTQYFGPGTRLTVL.

This sequence joins TRBV19 and TRBJ2-3, with 11 bases matching TRBD1. V shed 4 bases and J 2 bases; nucleotides not matched to a gene: 5. The CDR3 runs to 16 residues. Looked up from germline, CDR1 is LNHDA and CDR2 is SQIVND (reference sequence). Here the CDR3 reads CASSSGDRGYTDTQYF. Written as DNA, the CDR3 is TGTGCCAGTAGTAGCGGGGACAGGGGGTACACAGATACGCAGTATTTT.

This clone was recorded once. The J gene is TRBJ2-1, the V gene TRBV28; D unclear. V gave up 8 bases and J gave up 4 bases, with 9 bases separating them. Germline V gene sequence: CDR1 MDHEN, CDR2 SYDVKM. The CDR3 has 12 residues. The CDR3 sequence is CASFSGYNEQFF. The CDR3 nucleotides are TGTGCCAGCTTTTCCGGGTACAATGAGCAGTTCTTC.

The V and J genes are TRBV10-2 and TRBJ2-2, with 10 bases identical to TRBD2. The CDR3 sequence is 15 residues long. The trim removed 6 bases at V and 4 bases at J, leaving 5 bases unmatched. Germline V gene data show CDR1 as WSHSY and CDR2 as SAAADI. The CDR3 sequence is CASRLAGGGTGELFF. DNA of the CDR3: TGCGCCAGCAGATTAGCGGGAGGCGGCACCGGGGAGCTGTTTTTT.

The chain joins TRBV6-5 to TRBJ2-1, with D possibly TRBD2 on 5 matching bases. Germline CDR1 reads MNHEY; CDR2 reads SVGAGI. With 2 bases removed from V and 5 bases from J, the gap between germline ends came to 7 bases. The CDR3 consists of 13 residues. CDR3 nucleotide sequence: TGTGCCAGCAGTTACCCCGGGAACAATGAGCAGTTCTTC. Translating it yields CASSYPGNNEQFF.

This clone was detected once. The V call is TRBV6-4, the J call TRBJ1-6; 11 bases are shared with TRBD1. The CDR3 totals 17 residues. CDR1 is MRHNA and CDR2 is SNTAGT in the germline V gene. V lost 8 bases and J lost 6; bases outside the gene matches: 12. The DNA for the CDR3 is TGTGCCAGCGTAGGACAGGGGGCAGGCAGAAGTAATTCACCCCTCCACTTT. Its protein product is CASVGQGAGRSNSPLHF.